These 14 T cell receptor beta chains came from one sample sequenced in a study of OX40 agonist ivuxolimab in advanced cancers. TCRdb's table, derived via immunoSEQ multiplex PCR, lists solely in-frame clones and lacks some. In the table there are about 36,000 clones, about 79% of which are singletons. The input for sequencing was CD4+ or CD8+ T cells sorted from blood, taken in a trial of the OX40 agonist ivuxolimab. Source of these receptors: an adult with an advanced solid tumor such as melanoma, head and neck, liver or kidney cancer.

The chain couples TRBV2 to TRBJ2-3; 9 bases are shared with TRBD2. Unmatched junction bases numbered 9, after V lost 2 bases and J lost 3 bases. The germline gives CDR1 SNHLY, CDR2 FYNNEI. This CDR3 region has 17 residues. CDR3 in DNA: TGTGCCAGCAGTGAATGGGTAGCGGGGGAGTTAACAGATACGCAGTATTTT. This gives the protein CASSEWVAGELTDTQYF.

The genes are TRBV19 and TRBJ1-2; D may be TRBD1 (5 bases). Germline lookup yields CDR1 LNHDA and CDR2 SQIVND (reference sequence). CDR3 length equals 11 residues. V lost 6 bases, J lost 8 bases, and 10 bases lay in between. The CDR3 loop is CASSDSWGYTF. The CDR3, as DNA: TGTGCCAGTAGCGACAGCTGGGGCTACACCTTC. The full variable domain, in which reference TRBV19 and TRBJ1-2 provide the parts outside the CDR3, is DGGITQSPKYLFRKEGQNVTLSCEQNLNHDAMYWYRQDPGQGLRLIYYSQIVNDFQKGDIAEGYSVSREKKESFPLTVTSAQKNPTAFYLCASSDSWGYTFGSGTRLTVV.

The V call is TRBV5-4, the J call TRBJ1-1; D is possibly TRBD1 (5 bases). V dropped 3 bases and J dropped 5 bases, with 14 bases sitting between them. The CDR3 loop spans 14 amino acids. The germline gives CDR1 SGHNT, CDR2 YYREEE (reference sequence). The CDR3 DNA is TGTGCCAGCAGCTGGTTCGAGGGGCGGACTGAAGCTTTCTTT. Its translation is CASSWFEGRTEAFF.

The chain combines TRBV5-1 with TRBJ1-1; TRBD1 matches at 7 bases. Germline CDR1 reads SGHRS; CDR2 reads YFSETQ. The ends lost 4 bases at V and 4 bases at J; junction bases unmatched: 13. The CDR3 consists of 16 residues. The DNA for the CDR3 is TGCGCCAGCAGCAGGGGCCTTCAGGGGGGCAGCACTGAAGCTTTCTTT. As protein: CASSRGLQGGSTEAFF. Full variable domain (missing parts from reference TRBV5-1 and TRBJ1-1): KAGVTQTPRYLIKTRGQQVTLSCSPISGHRSVSWYQQTPGQGLQFLFEYFSETQRNKGNFPGRFSGRQFSNSRSEMNVSTLELGDSALYLCASSRGLQGGSTEAFFGQGTRLTVV.

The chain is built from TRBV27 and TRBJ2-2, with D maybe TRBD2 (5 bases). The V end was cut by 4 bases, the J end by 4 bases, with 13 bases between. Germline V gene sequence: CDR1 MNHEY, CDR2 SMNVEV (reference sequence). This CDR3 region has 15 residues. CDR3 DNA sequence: TGTGCCAGCAGTTCGACACCTCGGGGCACCGGGGAGCTGTTTTTT. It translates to CASSSTPRGTGELFF.

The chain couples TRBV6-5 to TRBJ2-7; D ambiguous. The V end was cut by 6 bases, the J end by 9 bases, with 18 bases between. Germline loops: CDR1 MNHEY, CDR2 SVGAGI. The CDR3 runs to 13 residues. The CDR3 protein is CASSHSTTFGQYV. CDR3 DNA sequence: TGTGCCAGCAGCCACTCAACCACGTTTGGGCAGTACGTC.

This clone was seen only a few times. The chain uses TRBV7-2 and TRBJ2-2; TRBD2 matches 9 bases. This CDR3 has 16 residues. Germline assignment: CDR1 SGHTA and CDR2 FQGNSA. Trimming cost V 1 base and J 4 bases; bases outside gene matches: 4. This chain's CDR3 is CASSLVRGGLTGELFF. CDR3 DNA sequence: TGTGCCAGCAGCTTAGTGCGGGGGGGACTCACCGGGGAGCTGTTTTTT.

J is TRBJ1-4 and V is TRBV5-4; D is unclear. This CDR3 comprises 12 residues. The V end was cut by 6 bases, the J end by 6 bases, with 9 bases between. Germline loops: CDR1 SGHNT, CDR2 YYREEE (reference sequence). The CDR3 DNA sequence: TGTGCCAGCACTGGTCCTGATGAAAAACTGTTTTTT. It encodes CASTGPDEKLFF.

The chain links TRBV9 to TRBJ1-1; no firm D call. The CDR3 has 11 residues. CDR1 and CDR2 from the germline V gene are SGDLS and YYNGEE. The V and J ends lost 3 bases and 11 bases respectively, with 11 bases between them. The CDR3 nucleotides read TGTGCCAGCAGCGGGGGATTGGAGGCTTTCTTT. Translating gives CASSGGLEAFF.

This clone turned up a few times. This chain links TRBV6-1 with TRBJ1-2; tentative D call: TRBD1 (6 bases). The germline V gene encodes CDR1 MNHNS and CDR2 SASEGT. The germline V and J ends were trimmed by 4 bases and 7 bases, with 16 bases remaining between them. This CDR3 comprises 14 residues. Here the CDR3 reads CASSVWGAPGGYTF. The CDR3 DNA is TGTGCCAGCAGTGTGTGGGGGGCTCCGGGTGGCTACACCTTC.

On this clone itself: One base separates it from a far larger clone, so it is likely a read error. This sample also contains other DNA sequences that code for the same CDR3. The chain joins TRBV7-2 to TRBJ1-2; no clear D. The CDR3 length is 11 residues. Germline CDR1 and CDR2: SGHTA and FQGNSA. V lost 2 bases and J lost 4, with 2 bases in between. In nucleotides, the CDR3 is TGTGCCAGCAGCTTAACCTATGGCTACACCTTC. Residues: CASSLTYGYTF.

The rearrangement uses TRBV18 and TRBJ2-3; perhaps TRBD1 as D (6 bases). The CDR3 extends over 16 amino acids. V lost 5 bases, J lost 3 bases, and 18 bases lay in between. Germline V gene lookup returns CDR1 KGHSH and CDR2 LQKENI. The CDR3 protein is CASSGRGYKLTDTQYF. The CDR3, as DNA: TGTGCCAGCTCAGGCAGGGGTTACAAGTTGACAGATACGCAGTATTTT. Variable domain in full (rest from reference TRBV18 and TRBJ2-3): NAGVMQNPRHLVRRRGQEARLRCSPMKGHSHVYWYRQLPEEGLKFMVYLQKENIIDESGMPKERFSAEFPKEGPSILRIQQVVRGDSAAYFCASSGRGYKLTDTQYFGPGTRLTVL.

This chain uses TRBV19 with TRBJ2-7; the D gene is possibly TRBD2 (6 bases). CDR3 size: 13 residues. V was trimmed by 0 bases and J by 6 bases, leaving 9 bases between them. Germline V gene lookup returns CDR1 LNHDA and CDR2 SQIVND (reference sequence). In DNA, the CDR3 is TGTGCCAGTAGTATAGAGACGGGGGTCGAGCAGTACTTC. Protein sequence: CASSIETGVEQYF.

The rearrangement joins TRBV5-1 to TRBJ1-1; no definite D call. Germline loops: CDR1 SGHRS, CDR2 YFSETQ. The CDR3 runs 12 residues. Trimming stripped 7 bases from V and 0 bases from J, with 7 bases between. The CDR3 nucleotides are TGCGCCAGCGGTGTGTTGAACACTGAAGCTTTCTTT. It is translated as CASGVLNTEAFF.